This T cell receptor (beta chain) derives from a study of T cell responses to AZD1222 COVID-19 vaccine. TCRdb's table, derived via immunoSEQ multiplex PCR, lists solely in-frame clones and lacks some. The repertoire holds around 91,000 clones, with approximately 91% as singletons. Details on this clone: Its specificity is unknown.

Overall study findings and caveats: Without day 14 samples, only post-peak T cell repertoires were studied. As reported, nearly half of all spike-specific TCRs target variant regions that are unmutated. Among AZD1222 vaccinees, only five or six were seropositive at baseline. Donors were chiefly white British, with a greater number of females, and clonal diversity was perhaps underestimated.

This clonotype was obtained from an adult in good health. Sequenced material: peripheral blood, taken on day 0 of AZD1222 vaccination.

Here the CDR3 reads CASSIQETQYF. CDR3 DNA: TGTGCCAGCAGTATACAAGAGACCCAGTACTTC. The chain joins TRBV2 to TRBJ2-5; D gene uncertain. The CDR3 length is 11 residues. Trimming pared 5 bases from V and 2 bases from J, leaving 3 bases between. Germline values: CDR1 SNHLY, CDR2 FYNNEI.